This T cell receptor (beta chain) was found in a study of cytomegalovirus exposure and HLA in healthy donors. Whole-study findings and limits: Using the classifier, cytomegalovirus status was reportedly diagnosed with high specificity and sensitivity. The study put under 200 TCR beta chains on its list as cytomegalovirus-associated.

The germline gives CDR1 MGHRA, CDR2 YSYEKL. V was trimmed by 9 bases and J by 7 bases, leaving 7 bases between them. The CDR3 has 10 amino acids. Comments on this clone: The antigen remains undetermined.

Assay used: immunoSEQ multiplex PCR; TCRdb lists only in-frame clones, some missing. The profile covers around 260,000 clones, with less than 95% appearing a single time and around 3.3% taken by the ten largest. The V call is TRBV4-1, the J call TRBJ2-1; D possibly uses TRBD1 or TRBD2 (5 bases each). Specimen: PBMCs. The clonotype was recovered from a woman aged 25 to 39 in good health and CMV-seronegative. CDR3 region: CASGGNEQFF. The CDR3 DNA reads TGCGCCAGTGGGGGTAATGAGCAGTTCTTC.